This T cell receptor beta chain was found in a study of T cells expressing NK-cell markers. In the study overall: According to the study, TCR beta repertoires originated from sorted CD3+CD56+NKG2C+, CD3+CD56+NKG2C- and CD3+CD56-NKG2C+ T cells. Just one sequenced donor of eight was HCMV-seronegative, while seven were seropositive. Study-wide points: These clonotypes, the leaders elsewhere, also led the CD3+CD56-NKG2C+ fraction in a few donors.

For TCR beta, cDNA was produced by 5'RACE template switching with UMIs. One entry per CDR3 protein, without DNA, is what TCRdb gives after re-calling the 5' RACE reads. The repertoire table contains about 550,000 distinct CDR3 sequences. Germline V gene sequence: CDR1 LGHDT, CDR2 YNNKEL (reference sequence). The CDR3 covers 14 residues. As concerns this clonotype: The antigen remains unidentified.

The V gene is TRBV3-1, the J gene TRBJ2-3. The specimen sequenced was blood T cells: a sorted CD56 or NKG2C T cell subset, CD4+ or CD8+ T cells, or bulk PBMC T cells (not recorded which). This clonotype was sampled from a man between 18 and 29 years old in good health. CDR3 residues: CASNSVGSTDTQYF.